This TCR beta chain was documented in a study of blood T cells in healthy people across ages. The authors ran a second PCR of about 7 to 11 cycles using a sample-barcoded 5' primer and a J-beta primer mix. CDR3-containing paired-end reads numbering at least 2.5 million came from each sample. TCRdb called the 5' RACE reads again in MiXCR, with one record for every CDR3 protein. This repertoire shows hundreds of thousands of distinct CDR3 sequences, approximately 43% found once; its top ten account for more than 20%. Study outcomes and limitations: Age showed a roughly linear inverse relationship with TCR beta diversity per million T cells.

Concerning this clonotype: The antigen remains undetermined.

V lost 0 bases, J lost 3 bases, and 10 bases lay in between. Germline V gene lookup returns CDR1 SGHRS and CDR2 YFSETQ. The CDR3 runs to 16 residues. Healthy Caucasians from Russia aged roughly 6 to 95 served as donors. The receptor was derived from an older woman in good health. The chain recombines TRBV5-1 with TRBJ1-6; a weak D match, TRBD1 (6 bases). Sequenced material: blood. The CDR3 region is CASSLDYRDYNSPLHF. The CDR3 bases are TGCGCCAGCAGCTTGGACTACAGGGACTATAATTCACCCCTCCACTTT.